Detailed here is one T cell receptor (beta chain). Its target is unknown. The sample comes from a study of T cell responses to AZD1222 COVID-19 vaccine. General observations from the study: At 160-218 and 743-854, vaccine-associated CD4 TCRs were dominant, and they spanned spike. Most donors were white British and more were female, and clonal diversity was possibly underestimated.

Clones were read by immunoSEQ multiplex PCR, and TCRdb kept only the in-frame ones, dropping some. This table has over 110,000 clones, 85% to 90% appearing once. Sample: peripheral blood, taken 28 days after the second AZD1222 dose. This clonotype originated in an adult who received the AZD1222 COVID-19 vaccine.

The CDR3 nucleotides read TGTGCCTGGACCCCCCAGCTAGGGAATGGTGTACCCCTCCACTTT. Translation: CAWTPQLGNGVPLHF. The chain combines TRBV30 with TRBJ1-6; D is unresolved. V was clipped by 4 bases and J by 12 bases, with 22 bases between them. The germline CDR1 and CDR2 sequences are GTSNPN and SVGIG (reference sequence). There are 15 residues in the CDR3.